The sample holds a few counts of the clone carrying this T cell receptor (beta chain). This sample is drawn from a study of OX40 agonist ivuxolimab in advanced cancers. J gave up 8 bases and V 6 bases, and 10 bases lay outside the gene matches. Germline CDR1 reads MDHEN; CDR2 reads SYDVKM. This CDR3 is 14 amino acids long. Clones were read by immunoSEQ multiplex PCR, and TCRdb kept only the in-frame ones, dropping some. The sample contains approximately 81,000 clones, 85% to 95% of which appear only once. The chain carries TRBV28 and TRBJ1-2; 9 bases fit TRBD1. The source is an adult with an advanced solid tumor such as melanoma, head and neck, liver or kidney cancer. The sequencing here drew on CD4+ or CD8+ T cells sorted from blood, taken in a trial of the OX40 agonist ivuxolimab. This CDR3 is CASRLTGGARGYTF. DNA of the CDR3: TGTGCCAGCAGACTAACAGGGGGCGCGAGGGGCTACACCTTC.